The 7 T cell receptor beta chains below all came from one sample that was sequenced in a study of cytomegalovirus exposure and HLA in healthy donors. Vbeta (60) and Jbeta (13) primers were used in the PCR. TCRdb's table, derived via immunoSEQ multiplex PCR, lists solely in-frame clones and lacks some. The sample has fewer than 120,000 clones, roughly 86% seen once. The sequenced sample consisted of PBMCs. All receptors come from a man in his forties in good health and CMV-seronegative.

The chain is built from TRBV7-2 and TRBJ1-6; D is perhaps TRBD1 (5 bases). This CDR3 contains 15 residues. Trimming shortened V by 3 bases and J by 0 bases, and 6 bases separated the two germline ends. Germline values: CDR1 SGHTA, CDR2 FQGNSA. The CDR3 sequence: CASSFTGSYNSPLHF. For the CDR3, the DNA is TGTGCCAGCAGCTTTACAGGCTCCTATAATTCACCCCTCCACTTT.

The V call is TRBV5-5, the J call TRBJ1-1, with D tentatively TRBD1 (5 bases). V lost 4 bases and J lost 2, with 15 bases in between. Germline CDR1 is SGHKS and CDR2 is YYEKEE (reference sequence). This CDR3 region has 15 residues. The CDR3 DNA sequence: TGTGCCAGCAGCCCTTGGGCGGGGCTCAACACTGAAGCTTTCTTT. Protein product: CASSPWAGLNTEAFF.

V gene TRBV6-5 combines with J gene TRBJ2-7; 7 nucleotides align to TRBD1. Germline V gene sequence: CDR1 MNHEY, CDR2 SVGAGI. The CDR3 spans 16 residues. With V trimmed by 2 bases and J by 0 bases, 7 bases remained unmatched. This chain's CDR3 is CASSYRSTGSSYEQYF. The CDR3 DNA reads as TGTGCCAGCAGTTACAGGTCGACAGGGAGCTCCTACGAGCAGTACTTC.

The V and J genes are TRBV27 and TRBJ1-1; TRBD1 might be the D (5 bases). Germline values: CDR1 MNHEY, CDR2 SMNVEV (reference sequence). The CDR3 extends over 12 amino acids. Trimming stripped 6 bases from V and 5 bases from J, with 10 bases between. The chain's CDR3 is CASRLGGTEAFF. Written as DNA, the CDR3 is TGTGCCAGCAGATTGGGGGGAACTGAAGCTTTCTTT.

The rearrangement joins TRBV5-1 to TRBJ1-1, with no clear D. Germline CDR1 is SGHRS and CDR2 is YFSETQ. V gave up 1 base and J gave up 0 bases, with 16 bases separating them. CDR3 length: 17 residues. The CDR3 DNA reads TGCGCCAGCAGCTTGTACGGTCGGTATGAGGTGAACACTGAAGCTTTCTTT. As protein: CASSLYGRYEVNTEAFF. Complete variable domain (other parts from reference TRBV5-1 and TRBJ1-1): KAGVTQTPRYLIKTRGQQVTLSCSPISGHRSVSWYQQTPGQGLQFLFEYFSETQRNKGNFPGRFSGRQFSNSRSEMNVSTLELGDSALYLCASSLYGRYEVNTEAFFGQGTRLTVV.

The rearrangement uses TRBV27 and TRBJ2-7; 9 nucleotides line up with TRBD2. CDR3 length: 15 residues. J was trimmed by 1 base and V by 2 bases; bases with no gene match: 3. Germline assignment: CDR1 MNHEY and CDR2 SMNVEV (reference sequence). The CDR3 here is CASSLKRGASYEQYF. The DNA of the CDR3 is TGTGCCAGCAGTTTAAAGCGGGGGGCTTCCTACGAGCAGTACTTC.

In DNA form, the CDR3 reads TGCGCCAGCAGCTTGGTTAGTCTAAATGAGCAGTTCTTC. It codes for CASSLVSLNEQFF. The V call is TRBV5-1, the J call TRBJ2-1, with no clear D. V was cut by 0 bases and J by 7 bases, with 8 bases left in between. The germline V gene encodes CDR1 SGHRS and CDR2 YFSETQ. This CDR3 is built from 13 residues. Full variable domain (missing parts from reference TRBV5-1 and TRBJ2-1): KAGVTQTPRYLIKTRGQQVTLSCSPISGHRSVSWYQQTPGQGLQFLFEYFSETQRNKGNFPGRFSGRQFSNSRSEMNVSTLELGDSALYLCASSLVSLNEQFFGPGTRLTVL.